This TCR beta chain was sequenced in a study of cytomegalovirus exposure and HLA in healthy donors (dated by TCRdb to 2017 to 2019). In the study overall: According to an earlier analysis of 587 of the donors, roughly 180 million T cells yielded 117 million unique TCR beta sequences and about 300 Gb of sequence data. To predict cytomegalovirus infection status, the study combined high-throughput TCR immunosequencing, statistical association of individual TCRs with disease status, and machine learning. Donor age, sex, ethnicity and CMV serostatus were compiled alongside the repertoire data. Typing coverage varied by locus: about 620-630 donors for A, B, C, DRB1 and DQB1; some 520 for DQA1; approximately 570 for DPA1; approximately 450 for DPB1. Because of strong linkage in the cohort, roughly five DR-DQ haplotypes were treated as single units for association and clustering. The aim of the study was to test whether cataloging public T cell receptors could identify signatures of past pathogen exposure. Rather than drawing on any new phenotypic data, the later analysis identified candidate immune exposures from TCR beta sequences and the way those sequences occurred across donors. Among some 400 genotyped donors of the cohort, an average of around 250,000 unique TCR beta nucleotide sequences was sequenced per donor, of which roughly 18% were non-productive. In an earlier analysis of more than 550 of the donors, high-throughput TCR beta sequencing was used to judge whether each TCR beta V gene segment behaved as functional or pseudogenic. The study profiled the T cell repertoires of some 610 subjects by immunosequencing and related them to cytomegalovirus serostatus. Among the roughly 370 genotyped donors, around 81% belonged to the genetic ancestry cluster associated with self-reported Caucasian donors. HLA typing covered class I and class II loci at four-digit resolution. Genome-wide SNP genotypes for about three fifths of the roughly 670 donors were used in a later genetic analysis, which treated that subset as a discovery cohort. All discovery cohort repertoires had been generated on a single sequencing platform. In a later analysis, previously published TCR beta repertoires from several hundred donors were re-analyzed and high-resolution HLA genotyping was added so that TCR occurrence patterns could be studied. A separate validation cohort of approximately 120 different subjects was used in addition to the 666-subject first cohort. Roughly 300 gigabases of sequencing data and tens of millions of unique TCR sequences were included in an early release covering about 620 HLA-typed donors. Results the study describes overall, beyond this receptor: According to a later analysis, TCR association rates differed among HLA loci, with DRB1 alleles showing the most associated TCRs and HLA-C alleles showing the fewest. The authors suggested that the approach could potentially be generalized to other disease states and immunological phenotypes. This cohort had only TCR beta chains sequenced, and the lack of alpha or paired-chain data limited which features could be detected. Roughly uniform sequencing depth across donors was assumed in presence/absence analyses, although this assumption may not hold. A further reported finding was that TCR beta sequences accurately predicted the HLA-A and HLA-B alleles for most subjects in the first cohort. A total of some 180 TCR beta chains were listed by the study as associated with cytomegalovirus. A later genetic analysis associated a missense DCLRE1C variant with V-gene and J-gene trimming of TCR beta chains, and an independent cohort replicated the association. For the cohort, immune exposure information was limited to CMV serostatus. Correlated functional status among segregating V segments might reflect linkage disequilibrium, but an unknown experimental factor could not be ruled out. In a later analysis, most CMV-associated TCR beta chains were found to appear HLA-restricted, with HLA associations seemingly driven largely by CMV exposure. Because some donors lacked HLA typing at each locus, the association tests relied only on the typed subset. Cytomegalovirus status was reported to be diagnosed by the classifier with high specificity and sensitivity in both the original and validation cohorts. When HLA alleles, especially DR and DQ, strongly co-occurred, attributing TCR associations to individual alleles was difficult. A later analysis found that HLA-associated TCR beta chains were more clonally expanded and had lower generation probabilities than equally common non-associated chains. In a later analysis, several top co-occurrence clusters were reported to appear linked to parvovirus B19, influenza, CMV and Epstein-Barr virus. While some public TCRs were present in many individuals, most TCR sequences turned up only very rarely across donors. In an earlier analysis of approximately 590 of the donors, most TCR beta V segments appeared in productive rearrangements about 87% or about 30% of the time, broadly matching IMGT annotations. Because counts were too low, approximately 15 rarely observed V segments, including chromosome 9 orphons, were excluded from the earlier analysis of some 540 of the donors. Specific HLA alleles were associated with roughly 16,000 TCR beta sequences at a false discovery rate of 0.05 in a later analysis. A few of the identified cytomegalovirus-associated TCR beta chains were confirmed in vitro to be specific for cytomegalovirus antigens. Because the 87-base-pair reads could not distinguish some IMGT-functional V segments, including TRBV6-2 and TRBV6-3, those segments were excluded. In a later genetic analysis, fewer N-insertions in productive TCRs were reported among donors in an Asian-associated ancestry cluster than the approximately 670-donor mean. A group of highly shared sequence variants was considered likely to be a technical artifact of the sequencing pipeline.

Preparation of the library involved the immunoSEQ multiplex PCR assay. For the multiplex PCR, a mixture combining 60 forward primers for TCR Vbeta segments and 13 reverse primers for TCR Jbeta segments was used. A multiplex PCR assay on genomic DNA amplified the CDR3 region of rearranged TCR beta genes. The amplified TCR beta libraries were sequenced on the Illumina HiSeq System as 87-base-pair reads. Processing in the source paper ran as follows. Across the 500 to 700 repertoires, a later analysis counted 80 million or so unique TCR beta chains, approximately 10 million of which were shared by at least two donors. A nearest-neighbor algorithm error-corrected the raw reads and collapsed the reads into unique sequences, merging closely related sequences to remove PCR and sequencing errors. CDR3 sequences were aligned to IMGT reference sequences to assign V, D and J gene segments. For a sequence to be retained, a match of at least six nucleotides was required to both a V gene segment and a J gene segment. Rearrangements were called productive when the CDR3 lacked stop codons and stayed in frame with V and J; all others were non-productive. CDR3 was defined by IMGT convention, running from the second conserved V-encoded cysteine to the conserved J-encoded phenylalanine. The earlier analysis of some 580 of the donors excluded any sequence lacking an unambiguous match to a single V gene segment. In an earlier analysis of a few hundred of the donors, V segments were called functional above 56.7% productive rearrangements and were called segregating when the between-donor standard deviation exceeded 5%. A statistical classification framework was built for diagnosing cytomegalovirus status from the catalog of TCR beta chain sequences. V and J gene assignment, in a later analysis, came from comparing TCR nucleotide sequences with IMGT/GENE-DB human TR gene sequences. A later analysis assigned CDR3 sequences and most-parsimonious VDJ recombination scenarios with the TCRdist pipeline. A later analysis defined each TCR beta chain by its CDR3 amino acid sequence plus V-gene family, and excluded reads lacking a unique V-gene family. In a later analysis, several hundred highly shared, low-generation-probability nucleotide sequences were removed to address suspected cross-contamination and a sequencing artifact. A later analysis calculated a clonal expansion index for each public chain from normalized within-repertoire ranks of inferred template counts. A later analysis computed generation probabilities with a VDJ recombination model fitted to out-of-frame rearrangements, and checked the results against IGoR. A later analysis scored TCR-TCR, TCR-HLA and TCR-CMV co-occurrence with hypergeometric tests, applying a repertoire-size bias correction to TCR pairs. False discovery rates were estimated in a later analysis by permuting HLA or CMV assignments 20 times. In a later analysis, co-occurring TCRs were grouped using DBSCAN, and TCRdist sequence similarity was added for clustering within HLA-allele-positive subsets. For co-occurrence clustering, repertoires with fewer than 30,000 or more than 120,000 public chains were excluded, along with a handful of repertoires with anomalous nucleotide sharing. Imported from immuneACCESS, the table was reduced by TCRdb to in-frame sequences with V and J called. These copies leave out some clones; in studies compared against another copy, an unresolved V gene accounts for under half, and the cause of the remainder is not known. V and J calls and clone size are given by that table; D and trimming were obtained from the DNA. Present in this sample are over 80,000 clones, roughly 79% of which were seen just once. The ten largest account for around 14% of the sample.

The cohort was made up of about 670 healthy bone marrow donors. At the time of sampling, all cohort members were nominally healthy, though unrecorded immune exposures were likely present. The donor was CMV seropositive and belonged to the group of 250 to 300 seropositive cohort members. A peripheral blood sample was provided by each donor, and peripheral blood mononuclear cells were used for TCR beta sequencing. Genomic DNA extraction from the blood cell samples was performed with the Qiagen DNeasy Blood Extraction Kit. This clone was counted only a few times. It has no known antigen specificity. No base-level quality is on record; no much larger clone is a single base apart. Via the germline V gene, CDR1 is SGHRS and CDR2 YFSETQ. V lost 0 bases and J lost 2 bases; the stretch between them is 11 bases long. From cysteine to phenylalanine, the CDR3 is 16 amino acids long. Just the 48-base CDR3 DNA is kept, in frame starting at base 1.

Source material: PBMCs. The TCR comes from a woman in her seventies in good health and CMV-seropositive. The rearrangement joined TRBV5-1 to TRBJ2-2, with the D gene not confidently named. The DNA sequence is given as TGCGCCAGCAGCTTGGTACGCGTCCTAAACACCGGGGAGCTGTTTTTT. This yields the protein CASSLVRVLNTGELFF.